Below, 24 T cell receptor beta chains from the same sample are listed, as sequenced in a study of siplizumab effects on memory and regulatory T cells. The protocol was immunoSEQ multiplex PCR, while the TCRdb copy is restricted to in-frame clones and leaves out a portion. The sample gives around 110,000 clones, roughly 94% of which show up once; roughly 1.8% is in the top ten. Input material: non-Treg CD4+ T cells sorted from blood. Receptor source: a human donor in good health.

The chain employs TRBV7-7 and TRBJ2-2, with 7 bases identical to TRBD1. The CDR3 spans 19 residues. CDR1 SSHAT and CDR2 FNYEAQ come from the germline V gene (reference sequence). The J segment lost 7 bases and the V segment lost 3 bases, leaving 20 bases of the junction unmatched. CDR3 sequence: CASSFSLMSRQGRVGELFF. In nucleotides, the CDR3 is TGTGCCAGCAGCTTTTCACTAATGAGCAGACAGGGAAGGGTCGGGGAGCTGTTTTTT.

The V gene is TRBV29-1, the J gene TRBJ1-3; D is perhaps TRBD1 (5 bases). CDR1 is SQVTM and CDR2 is ANQGSEA in the germline V gene. V gave up 6 bases and J gave up 6 bases, with 21 bases separating them. This CDR3 is 15 amino acids long. The CDR3, as DNA: TGCAGCGTGTCCCGGGACGCCGGTCGGGAAAACACCATATATTTT. Its translation is CSVSRDAGRENTIYF.

This sequence joins TRBV5-1 and TRBJ1-2, with 8 positions matching TRBD1. CDR1 and CDR2 (germline): SGHRS, YFSETQ. The CDR3 is 13 residues long. V dropped 3 bases and J dropped 10; count of bases not matched to a gene: 8. CDR3 bases: TGCGCCAGCAGCTCGCAAGGACAGGGCGTCTACACCTTC. The encoded protein is CASSSQGQGVYTF.

CDR3 residues: CASRATSGPTDTQYF. The CDR3, as DNA: TGTGCCAGCAGGGCGACTAGCGGTCCGACAGATACGCAGTATTTT. V gene TRBV6-1 combines with J gene TRBJ2-3; TRBD2 agrees at 9 bases. Germline loops: CDR1 MNHNS, CDR2 SASEGT. The CDR3 is 15 amino acids. The V and J ends lost 6 bases and 3 bases, in that order; junction bases with no gene match: 7.

Worth noting for this clone: One junction end disagrees with the germline gene, perhaps due to a read error. The chain combines TRBV5-1 with TRBJ2-2, with TRBD2 as a possible D gene (5 bases). Germline assignment: CDR1 SGHRS and CDR2 YFSETQ. The CDR3 contains 16 residues. This chain's CDR3 is CASSLFAGKNAGELFF. Written as DNA, the CDR3 is TGCGCCAGCAGCTTGTTTGCCGGGAAGAACGCCGGGGAGCTGTTTTTT.

The CDR3 here is CASSQDRGTYEQYF. The DNA of the CDR3 is TGTGCCAGCTCACAGGACAGGGGAACCTACGAGCAGTACTTC. The chain couples TRBV18 to TRBJ2-7, with 9 bases matching TRBD1. The CDR3 sequence is 14 residues long. Germline CDR1 KGHSH, CDR2 LQKENI. Trimming removed 4 bases from V and 2 bases from J; junction bases left unmatched: 3. Filled out from reference TRBV18 and TRBJ2-7, the complete variable domain reads NAGVMQNPRHLVRRRGQEARLRCSPMKGHSHVYWYRQLPEEGLKFMVYLQKENIIDESGMPKERFSAEFPKEGPSILRIQQVVRGDSAAYFCASSQDRGTYEQYFGPGTRLTVT.

In nucleotides, the CDR3 is TGCGCCAGCAGCCAAGATCCAAGAGGTAATGAAAAACTGTTTTTT. It specifies CASSQDPRGNEKLFF. The V and J genes are TRBV4-1 and TRBJ1-4; D gene unclear. The ends were cut back, 0 bases at V and 4 bases at J, with 9 bases in the middle. The CDR3 totals 15 residues. Per germline, CDR1 MGHRA and CDR2 YSYEKL.

The V call is TRBV18, the J call TRBJ1-2, with unresolved D. The germline V gene has CDR1 KGHSH and CDR2 LQKENI. V lost 8 bases to trimming and J lost 0 bases, with 13 bases between them. The CDR3 totals 14 residues. The CDR3 region has the DNA TGTGCCAGCCTACCCGGCCCAGCTAACTATGGCTACACCTTC. Residues: CASLPGPANYGYTF.

The chain employs TRBV6-1 and TRBJ2-7; D is perhaps TRBD1 or TRBD2 (6 bases each). V gave up 4 bases and J gave up 1 base, with 14 bases separating them. CDR1 is MNHNS and CDR2 is SASEGT in the germline V gene. CDR3 size: 15 residues. The CDR3 DNA reads TGTGCCAGCAGTGGGGGGGCCGCCCAGTCCTACGAGCAGTACTTC. It yields the protein CASSGGAAQSYEQYF.

The gene calls are TRBV5-1 and TRBJ2-1, with D hard to call. Germline V gives CDR1 SGHRS, CDR2 YFSETQ. The CDR3 totals 15 residues. Trimming took 0 bases from V and 2 from J, leaving 9 bases between them. This chain's CDR3 is CASSLEASPYNEQFF. In DNA, the CDR3 is TGCGCCAGCAGCTTGGAAGCGTCCCCCTACAATGAGCAGTTCTTC.

The count of this clone is one. V and J are TRBV2 and TRBJ2-7; no reliable D call. The V end lost 6 bases, the J end lost 3 bases, and 18 bases lay between the germline ends. The germline V gene encodes CDR1 SNHLY and CDR2 FYNNEI. This CDR3 has 15 amino acids. The CDR3 sequence: CASSGPTSGHYEQYF. CDR3 sequence (DNA): TGTGCCAGCAGCGGCCCCACATCCGGCCACTACGAGCAGTACTTC. The complete variable domain, with remaining parts taken from reference TRBV2 and TRBJ2-7, reads EPEVTQTPSHQVTQMGQEVILRCVPISNHLYFYWYRQILGQKVEFLVSFYNNEISEKSEIFDDQFSVERPDGSNFTLKIRSTKLEDSAMYFCASSGPTSGHYEQYFGPGTRLTVT.

The DNA of the CDR3 is TGTGCCACTTACGAGCAGTACTTC. Translation gives CATYEQYF. The J gene is TRBJ2-7, the V gene TRBV3-1 (or the pseudogene TRBV3-2), with no clear D. Looked up from germline, CDR1 is LGHDT and CDR2 is YNNKEL (reference sequence). Trimming took 10 bases from V and 4 from J, leaving 2 bases between them. This CDR3 has 8 residues.

The rearrangement uses TRBV5-4 and TRBJ2-7, with D perhaps being TRBD1 or TRBD2 (6 bases each). There are 15 residues in the CDR3. The germline gives CDR1 SGHNT, CDR2 YYREEE (reference sequence). Between the trimmed V and J ends, which lost 2 bases and 0 bases, there was a span of 12 bases. Written as DNA, the CDR3 is TGTGCCAGCAGCTTTTCGGGGGCTACCTCCTACGAGCAGTACTTC. This codes for CASSFSGATSYEQYF.

This clone was seen once. V and J are TRBV5-1 and TRBJ2-3; 10 bases are shared with TRBD2. This CDR3 has 17 residues. The junction had 5 bases not matched to a gene; V was cut back by 0 bases and J by 1 base. The germline gives CDR1 SGHRS, CDR2 YFSETQ. The CDR3 loop is CASSLELAGAGTDTQYF. CDR3 nucleotides: TGCGCCAGCAGCTTGGAGCTAGCGGGAGCAGGCACAGATACGCAGTATTTT.

J is TRBJ1-5 and V is TRBV15, with D uncertain. The V and J ends lost 0 bases and 5 bases respectively, with 8 bases between them. This CDR3 comprises 14 residues. Germline loops: CDR1 LNHNV, CDR2 YYDKDF (reference sequence). CDR3 region: CATSRDSFDQPQHF. CDR3 in DNA: TGTGCCACCAGCAGAGACAGTTTTGATCAGCCCCAGCATTTT.

This clone was detected only once. The chain carries TRBV6-5 and TRBJ2-1; 10 bases are shared with TRBD2. The CDR3 covers 16 residues. Trimming at V came to 4 bases and at J to 4 bases, leaving 7 bases not matched to a gene. Germline V gene data show CDR1 as MNHEY and CDR2 as SVGAGI. CDR3 sequence (DNA): TGTGCCAGCAGTTTCTCCTTAGCGGGGGGTTACAATGAGCAGTTCTTC. Translated: CASSFSLAGGYNEQFF.

V usage is TRBV30 and J usage is TRBJ2-7; the match to TRBD2 covers 8 bases. Germline CDR1 reads GTSNPN; CDR2 reads SVGIG (reference sequence). The CDR3 loop spans 14 amino acids. The V and J ends lost 8 bases and 7 bases, in that order; junction bases with no gene match: 16. CDR3: CAGSLAGGLGEQYF. CDR3 sequence (DNA): TGTGCCGGTTCCCTAGCGGGCGGGTTAGGGGAGCAGTACTTC.

CDR3 amino acids: CASSGTGNQPQHF. CDR3 DNA sequence: TGTGCCAGCAGTGGGACAGGGAATCAGCCCCAGCATTTT. This chain uses TRBV2 with TRBJ1-5, with 8 bases that match TRBD1. The V segment lost 4 bases and the J segment 4 bases; nucleotides outside the gene matches: 0. Germline lookup yields CDR1 SNHLY and CDR2 FYNNEI. The CDR3 has 13 amino acids.

This clone has just a few counts. V gene TRBV6-5 combines with J gene TRBJ1-1; 9 nucleotides agree with TRBD1. V was pared by 5 bases and J by 5 bases, with 9 bases of the junction left unmatched. The CDR3 spans 15 residues. Germline V gives CDR1 MNHEY, CDR2 SVGAGI. As DNA, the CDR3 is TGTGCCAGCAGTCGAACCGGGACAGGGAGGACTGAAGCTTTCTTT. This gives the protein CASSRTGTGRTEAFF.

V usage is TRBV7-2 and J usage is TRBJ2-1; 12 nucleotides align to TRBD2. Germline V gene sequence: CDR1 SGHTA, CDR2 FQGNSA. This CDR3 has 14 amino acids. Trimming cost V 7 bases and J 12 bases; bases outside gene matches: 10. CDR3 residues: CASTRTSGIVAQFF. The CDR3 nucleotides read TGTGCCAGCACAAGGACTAGCGGGATCGTGGCGCAGTTCTTC. The variable domain in full, with the rest retrieved from reference TRBV7-2 and TRBJ2-1, is GAGVSQSPSNKVTEKGKDVELRCDPISGHTALYWYRQSLGQGLEFLIYFQGNSAPDKSGLPSDRFSAERTGGSVSTLTIQRTQQEDSAVYLCASTRTSGIVAQFFGPGTRLTVL.

J is TRBJ2-2 and V is TRBV7-6, with no clear D. Trimming took 6 bases from V and 6 from J, leaving 14 bases between them. Germline V gives CDR1 SGHVS, CDR2 FNYEAQ. The CDR3 extends over 14 amino acids. The CDR3 reads CASRLDPFAGELFF. The CDR3 DNA sequence: TGTGCCAGCAGACTTGACCCTTTTGCCGGGGAGCTGTTTTTT.

This clone was found once. The chain is built from TRBV6-5 and TRBJ1-2, with a weak D call TRBD1 (5 bases). V was cut by 6 bases and J by 4 bases, with 9 bases left in between. This CDR3 is 12 amino acids long. The germline V gene has CDR1 MNHEY and CDR2 SVGAGI. The CDR3 sequence: CASRRGRYGYTF. CDR3 in DNA: TGTGCCAGCAGGAGGGGCCGCTATGGCTACACCTTC.

This clone is a singleton in its sample. The V gene is TRBV19, the J gene TRBJ1-2; D is unresolved. The CDR3 extends over 14 amino acids. The V and J ends lost 3 bases and 3 bases respectively, with 11 bases between them. Looked up from germline, CDR1 is LNHDA and CDR2 is SQIVND (reference sequence). The CDR3 loop is CASSIPGGYYGYTF. The CDR3 DNA is TGTGCCAGTAGTATCCCTGGCGGATACTATGGCTACACCTTC.

CDR3 in DNA: TGTGCCAGCAGTCCTGTTGACACTAATGAAAAACTGTTTTTT. Translation gives CASSPVDTNEKLFF. This sequence joins TRBV6-5 and TRBJ1-4; D remains unclear. The V end lost 5 bases, the J end lost 2 bases, and 9 bases lay between the germline ends. The CDR3 runs 14 residues. Per the germline V gene, CDR1 is MNHEY and CDR2 is SVGAGI.